This TCR beta chain was profiled in a study of blood T cell repertoires in COVID-19. Turning to the study itself: The cDNA or gDNA used as material had been derived from T cells, B-cell-depleted T cells, or PBMCs.

The CDR3 consists of 16 residues. Source study methods: Reference gene primer amplification in the assay estimated nucleated cell counts. Clones were read by immunoSEQ multiplex PCR, and TCRdb kept only the in-frame ones, dropping some. D and trimming were read from the DNA, whereas the V and J calls and clone size are those reported in that table. This sample has over 450,000 clones, with about 88% found just once. This sequence joins TRBV21-1 and TRBJ2-5; TRBD1 is the table's D call and was not checked against the DNA. TRBV21-1 is a pseudogene segment. Sequencing was performed on peripheral blood. The TCR sequence derives from a woman between 45 and 65 years old with COVID-19, enrolled during active disease. CDR3 protein: CASSKRYTGKLVTQYF. CDR3 DNA: TGTGCCAGCAGCAAAAGGTACACAGGGAAGTTGGTGACCCAGTACTTC.